This T cell receptor beta chain stems from a study of beta chain features in type 1 diabetes. On the study more broadly: Over all samples combined, over 85 million sorted cells were examined. Findings and limits, study-wide: Sampled from patients, naive, central memory and Treg TCRB repertoires appeared more similar than those sampled from healthy donors.

Sequenced material consisted of expressed TCRB transcripts (all of the isolated RNA was reverse transcribed). Clones were read by immunoSEQ multiplex PCR, and TCRdb kept only the in-frame ones, dropping some. The sample lists fewer than 250,000 clones, less than 15% seen once, with roughly 0.024% in the top ten. This clone turned up a few times. As yet, its antigen is unknown. This CDR3 comprises 15 residues. Between the trimmed V and J ends, which lost 3 bases and 4 bases, there was a span of 13 bases. CDR1 SNHLY and CDR2 FYNNEI come from the germline V gene. Central memory, naive, regulatory and stem cell-like memory CD4+ cells were sorted by CD45RO/CCR7/CD25/CD127/CD95/CD27. Populations obtained by sorting all exceeded 95% purity.

The chain is built from TRBV2 and TRBJ1-3; D remains ambiguous. The receptor's source is a woman aged 40 to 50 in good health. Sequencing was done on a sample of naive CD4+ T cells from blood. CDR3: CASSEAGDLGNTIYF. The CDR3 DNA reads TGTGCCAGCAGTGAGGCCGGGGATCTGGGAAACACCATATATTTT.